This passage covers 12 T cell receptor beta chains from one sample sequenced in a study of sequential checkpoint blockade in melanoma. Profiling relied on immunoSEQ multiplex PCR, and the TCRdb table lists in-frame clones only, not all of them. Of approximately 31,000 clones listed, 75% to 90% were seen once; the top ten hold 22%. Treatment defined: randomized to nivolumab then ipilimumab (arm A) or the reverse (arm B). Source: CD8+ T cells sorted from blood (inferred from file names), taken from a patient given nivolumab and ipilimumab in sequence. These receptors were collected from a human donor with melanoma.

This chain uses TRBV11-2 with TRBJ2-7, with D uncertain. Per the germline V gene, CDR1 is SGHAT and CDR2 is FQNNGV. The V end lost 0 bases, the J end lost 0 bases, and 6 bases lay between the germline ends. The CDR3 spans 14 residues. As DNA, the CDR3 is TGTGCCAGCAGCTTAGATTACAACTCCTACGAGCAGTACTTC. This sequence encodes CASSLDYNSYEQYF.

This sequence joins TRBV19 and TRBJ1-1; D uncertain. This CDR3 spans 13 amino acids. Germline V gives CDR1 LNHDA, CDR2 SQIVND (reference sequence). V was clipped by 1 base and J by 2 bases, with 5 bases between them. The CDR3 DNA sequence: TGTGCCAGTAGTATAGGAAGCAACACTGAAGCTTTCTTT. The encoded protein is CASSIGSNTEAFF.

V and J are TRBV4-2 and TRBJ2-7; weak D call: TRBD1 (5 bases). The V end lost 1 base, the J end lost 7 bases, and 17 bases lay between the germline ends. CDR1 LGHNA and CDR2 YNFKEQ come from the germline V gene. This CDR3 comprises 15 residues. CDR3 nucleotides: TGTGCCAGCAGCCAAGCTCTCGTGGCAGGGATTGAGCAGTACTTC. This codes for CASSQALVAGIEQYF.

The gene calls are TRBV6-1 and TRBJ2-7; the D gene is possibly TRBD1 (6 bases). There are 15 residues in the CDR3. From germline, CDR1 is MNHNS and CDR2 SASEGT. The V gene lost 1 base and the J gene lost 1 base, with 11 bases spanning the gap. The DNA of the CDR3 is TGTGCCAGCAGTGAAGGGGTGGGGGCATCCTACGAGCAGTACTTC. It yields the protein CASSEGVGASYEQYF.

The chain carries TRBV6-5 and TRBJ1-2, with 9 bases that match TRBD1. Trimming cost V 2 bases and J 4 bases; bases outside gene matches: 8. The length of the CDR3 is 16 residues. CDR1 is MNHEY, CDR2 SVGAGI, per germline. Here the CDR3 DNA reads TGTGCCAGCAGTTACAATTCTGGGACAGGGAGCTATGGCTACACCTTC. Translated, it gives CASSYNSGTGSYGYTF.

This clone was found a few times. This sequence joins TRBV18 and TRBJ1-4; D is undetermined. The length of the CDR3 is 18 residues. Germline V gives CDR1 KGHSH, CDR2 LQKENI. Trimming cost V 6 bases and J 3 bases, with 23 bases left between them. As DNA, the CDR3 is TGTGCCAGCTCCCGCACCTCCTTGAACGAGGAGCCTAATGAAAAACTGTTTTTT. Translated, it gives CASSRTSLNEEPNEKLFF.

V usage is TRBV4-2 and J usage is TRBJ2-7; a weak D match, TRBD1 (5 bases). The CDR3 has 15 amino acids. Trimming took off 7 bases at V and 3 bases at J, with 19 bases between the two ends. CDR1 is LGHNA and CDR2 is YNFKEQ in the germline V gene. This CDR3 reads CASTPIPGAHYEQYF. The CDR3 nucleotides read TGTGCCAGCACTCCCATCCCTGGGGCCCACTACGAGCAGTACTTC.

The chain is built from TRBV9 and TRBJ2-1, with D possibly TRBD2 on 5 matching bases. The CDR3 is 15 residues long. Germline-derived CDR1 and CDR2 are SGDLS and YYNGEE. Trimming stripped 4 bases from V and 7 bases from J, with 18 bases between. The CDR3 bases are TGTGCCAGCAGCCATCGGACTGACGGAGGTAATGAGCAGTTCTTC. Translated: CASSHRTDGGNEQFF.

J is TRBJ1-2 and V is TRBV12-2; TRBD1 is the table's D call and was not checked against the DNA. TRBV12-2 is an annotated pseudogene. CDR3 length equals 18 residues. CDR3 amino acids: CASRPDSDWPPGKSGYTF. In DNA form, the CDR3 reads TGTGCAAGTCGCCCGGATTCGGATTGGCCCCCAGGGAAGTCTGGCTACACCTTC.

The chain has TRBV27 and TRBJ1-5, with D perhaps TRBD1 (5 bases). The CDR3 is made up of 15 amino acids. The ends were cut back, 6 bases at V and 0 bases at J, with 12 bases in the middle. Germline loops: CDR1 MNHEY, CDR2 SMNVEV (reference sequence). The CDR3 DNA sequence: TGTGCCAGCAGCCTCACAGGCGCTAGCAATCAGCCCCAGCATTTT. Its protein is CASSLTGASNQPQHF.

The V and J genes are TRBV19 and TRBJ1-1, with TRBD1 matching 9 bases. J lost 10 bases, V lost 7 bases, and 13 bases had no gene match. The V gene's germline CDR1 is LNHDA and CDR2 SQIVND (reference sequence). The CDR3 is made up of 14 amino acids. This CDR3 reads CASTSDRGRSGAFF. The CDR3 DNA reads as TGTGCCAGTACCTCGGACAGGGGTCGAAGCGGAGCTTTCTTT. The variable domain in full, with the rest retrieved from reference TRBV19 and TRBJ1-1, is DGGITQSPKYLFRKEGQNVTLSCEQNLNHDAMYWYRQDPGQGLRLIYYSQIVNDFQKGDIAEGYSVSREKKESFPLTVTSAQKNPTAFYLCASTSDRGRSGAFFGQGTRLTVV.

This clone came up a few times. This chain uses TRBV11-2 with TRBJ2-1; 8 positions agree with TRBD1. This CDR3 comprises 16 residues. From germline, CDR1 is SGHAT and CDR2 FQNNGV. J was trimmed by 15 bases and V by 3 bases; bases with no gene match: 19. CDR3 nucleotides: TGTGCCAGCAGCTTGGGCCCCGGGACAGGTGTTTCGTCGCGGTTCTTC. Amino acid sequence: CASSLGPGTGVSSRFF. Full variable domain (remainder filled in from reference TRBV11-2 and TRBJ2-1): EAGVAQSPRYKIIEKRQSVAFWCNPISGHATLYWYQQILGQGPKLLIQFQNNGVVDDSQLPKDRFSAERLKGVDSTLKIQPAKLEDSAVYLCASSLGPGTGVSSRFFGPGTRLTVL.